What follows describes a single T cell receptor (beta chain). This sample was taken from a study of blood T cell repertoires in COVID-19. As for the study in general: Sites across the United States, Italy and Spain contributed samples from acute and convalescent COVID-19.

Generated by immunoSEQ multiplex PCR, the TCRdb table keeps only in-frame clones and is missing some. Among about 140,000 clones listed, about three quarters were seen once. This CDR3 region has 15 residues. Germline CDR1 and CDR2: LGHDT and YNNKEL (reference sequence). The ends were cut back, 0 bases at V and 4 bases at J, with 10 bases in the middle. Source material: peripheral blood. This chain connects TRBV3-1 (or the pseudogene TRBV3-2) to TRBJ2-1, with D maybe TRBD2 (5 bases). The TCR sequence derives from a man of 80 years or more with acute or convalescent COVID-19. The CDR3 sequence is CASSQDRLAYNEQFF. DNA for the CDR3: TGTGCCAGCAGCCAAGATCGGCTAGCTTACAATGAGCAGTTCTTC.